This T cell receptor beta chain originates from a study of shared clonotypes between healthy human individuals. In the study overall: Three men and two women, aged 18 to 49, were donors. The study used three CD4 naive, three CD4 memory, two CD8 naive and one CD8 memory plate per donor.

The protocol was immunoSEQ multiplex PCR, while the TCRdb copy is restricted to in-frame clones and leaves out a portion. The data contain 2 million to 2.5 million clones, roughly 91% of them singletons. Positive CCR7 selection of CD45RO-negative cells yielded the naive CD8 cells, and terminally differentiated effector memory CD45RA+ cells were excluded. Donors were healthy HIV-negative adults without recent acute infections or vaccinations. On this clone: Its antigen is still unknown. This same CDR3 is encoded by further DNA sequences in the sample.

Study-wide results and limits: Sampling covered blood only; tissue repertoires likely differ.

Between the trimmed V and J ends, which lost 5 bases and 7 bases, there was a span of 12 bases. Germline-derived CDR1 and CDR2 are MNHEY and SMNVEV (reference sequence). The CDR3 runs to 12 residues. The sequenced sample was naive CD8+ T cells from PBMCs. This TCR derives from a man between 18 and 35 years old in good health. Some clones in this sample may be carry-over from other donors' samples. The chain uses TRBV27 and TRBJ2-7; maybe TRBD1 (6 bases). The CDR3: CASSLPRGEQYF. In DNA, the CDR3 is TGTGCCAGCAGTCTCCCGAGGGGGGAGCAGTACTTC.